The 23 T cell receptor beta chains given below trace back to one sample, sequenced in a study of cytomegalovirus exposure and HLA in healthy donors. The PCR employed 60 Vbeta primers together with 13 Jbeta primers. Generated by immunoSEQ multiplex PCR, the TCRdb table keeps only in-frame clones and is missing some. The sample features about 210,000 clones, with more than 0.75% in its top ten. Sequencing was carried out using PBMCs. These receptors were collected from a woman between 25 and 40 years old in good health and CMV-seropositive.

CDR3 sequence: CASSGQGAGGNEQFF. Written as DNA, the CDR3 is TGTGCCAGCAGCGGACAGGGGGCTGGGGGGAATGAGCAGTTCTTC. The gene calls are TRBV11-2 and TRBJ2-1; 11 positions match TRBD1. The CDR3 runs 15 residues. CDR1 and CDR2 (germline): SGHAT, FQNNGV. V trimming: 5 bases; J trimming: 7 bases; junction bases outside the gene matches: 7. The full variable domain, with the rest looked up from reference TRBV11-2 and TRBJ2-1, is EAGVAQSPRYKIIEKRQSVAFWCNPISGHATLYWYQQILGQGPKLLIQFQNNGVVDDSQLPKDRFSAERLKGVDSTLKIQPAKLEDSAVYLCASSGQGAGGNEQFFGPGTRLTVL.

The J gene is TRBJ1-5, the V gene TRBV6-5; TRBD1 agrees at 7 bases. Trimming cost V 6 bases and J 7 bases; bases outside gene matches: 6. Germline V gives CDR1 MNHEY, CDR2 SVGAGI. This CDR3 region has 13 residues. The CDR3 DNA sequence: TGTGCCAGCAGATTGACAGGGTCCCAGCCCCAGCATTTT. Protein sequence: CASRLTGSQPQHF.

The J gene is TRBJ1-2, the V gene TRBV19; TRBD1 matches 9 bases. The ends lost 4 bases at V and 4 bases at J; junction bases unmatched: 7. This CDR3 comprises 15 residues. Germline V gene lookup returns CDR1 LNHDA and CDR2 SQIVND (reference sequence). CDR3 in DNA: TGTGCCAGTAGTAGGGACAGGGATCGGCGCTATGGCTACACCTTC. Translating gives CASSRDRDRRYGYTF.

The CDR3 is CASSPARGAIGYTF. CDR3 nucleotides: TGTGCCAGCTCACCGGCCAGGGGCGCTATAGGCTACACCTTC. The V call is TRBV18, the J call TRBJ1-2, with D perhaps TRBD1 (6 bases). V was pared by 3 bases and J by 8 bases, with 16 bases between. This CDR3 has 14 residues. The germline V gene has CDR1 KGHSH and CDR2 LQKENI.

The CDR3: CASDHSGFGNTIYF. DNA for the CDR3: TGTGCCAGCGACCACTCGGGATTTGGAAACACCATATATTTT. The genes are TRBV6-6 and TRBJ1-3; D call uncertain. Per germline, CDR1 MNHNY and CDR2 SVGAGI (reference sequence). This CDR3 contains 14 residues. Trimming removed 8 bases at V and 3 bases at J, with 14 bases between.

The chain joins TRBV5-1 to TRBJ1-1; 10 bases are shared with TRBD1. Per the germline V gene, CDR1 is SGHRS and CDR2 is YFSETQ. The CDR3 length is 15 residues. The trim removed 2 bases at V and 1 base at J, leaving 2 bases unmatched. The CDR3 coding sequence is TGCGCCAGCAGCTTCCGGACAGGGGGGAACACTGAAGCTTTCTTT. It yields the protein CASSFRTGGNTEAFF.

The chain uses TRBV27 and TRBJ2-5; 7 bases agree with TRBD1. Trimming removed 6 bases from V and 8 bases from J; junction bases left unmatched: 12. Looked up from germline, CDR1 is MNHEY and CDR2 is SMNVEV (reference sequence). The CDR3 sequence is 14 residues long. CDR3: CASRNGQASSTQYF. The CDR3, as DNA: TGTGCCAGCAGAAACGGACAGGCATCCTCCACCCAGTACTTC.

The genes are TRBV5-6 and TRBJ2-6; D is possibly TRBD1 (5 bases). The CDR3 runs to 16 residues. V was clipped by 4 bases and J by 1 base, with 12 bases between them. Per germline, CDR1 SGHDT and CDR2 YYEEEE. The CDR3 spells CASSLVQGSGANVLTF. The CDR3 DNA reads TGTGCCAGCAGCCTTGTCCAGGGATCTGGGGCCAACGTCCTGACTTTC.

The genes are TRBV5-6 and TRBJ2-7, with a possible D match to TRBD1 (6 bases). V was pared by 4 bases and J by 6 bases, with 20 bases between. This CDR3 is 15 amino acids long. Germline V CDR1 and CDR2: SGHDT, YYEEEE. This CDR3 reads CASSNGQIFSGEQYF. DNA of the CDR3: TGTGCCAGCAGCAACGGACAGATTTTCTCTGGCGAGCAGTACTTC.

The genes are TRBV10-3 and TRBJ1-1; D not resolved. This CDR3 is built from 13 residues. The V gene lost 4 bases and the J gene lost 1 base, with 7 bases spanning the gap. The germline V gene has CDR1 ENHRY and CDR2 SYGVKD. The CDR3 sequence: CAISGRENTEAFF. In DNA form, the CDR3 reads TGTGCCATCAGTGGACGGGAGAACACTGAAGCTTTCTTT.

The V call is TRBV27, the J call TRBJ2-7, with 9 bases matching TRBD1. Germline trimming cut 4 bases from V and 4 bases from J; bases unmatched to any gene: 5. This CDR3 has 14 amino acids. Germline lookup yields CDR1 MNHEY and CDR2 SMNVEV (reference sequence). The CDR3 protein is CASSSTGGSYEQYF. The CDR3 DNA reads TGTGCCAGCAGTTCGACAGGGGGGTCGTACGAGCAGTACTTC.

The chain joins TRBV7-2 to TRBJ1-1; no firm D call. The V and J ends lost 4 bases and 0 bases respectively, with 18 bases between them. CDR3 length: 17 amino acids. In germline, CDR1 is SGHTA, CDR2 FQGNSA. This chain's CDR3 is CASSSPTRRAMNTEAFF. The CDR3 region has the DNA TGTGCCAGCAGCTCCCCCACGCGCCGCGCCATGAACACTGAAGCTTTCTTT.

CDR3 region: CASSQDYSSDNEQFF. CDR3 nucleotides: TGCGCCAGCAGCCAAGATTACTCTAGCGACAATGAGCAGTTCTTC. The gene calls are TRBV4-3 and TRBJ2-1, with a tentative D call TRBD2 (6 bases). The ends were cut back, 0 bases at V and 5 bases at J, with 11 bases in the middle. Germline-derived CDR1 and CDR2 are LGHNA and YSLEER. The CDR3 totals 15 residues.

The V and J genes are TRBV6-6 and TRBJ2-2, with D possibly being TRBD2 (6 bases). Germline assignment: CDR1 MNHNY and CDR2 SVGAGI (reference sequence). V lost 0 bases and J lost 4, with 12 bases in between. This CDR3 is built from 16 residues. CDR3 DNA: TGTGCCAGCAGTTACTCCAAGGGGACTTCCACCGGGGAGCTGTTTTTT. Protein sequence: CASSYSKGTSTGELFF.

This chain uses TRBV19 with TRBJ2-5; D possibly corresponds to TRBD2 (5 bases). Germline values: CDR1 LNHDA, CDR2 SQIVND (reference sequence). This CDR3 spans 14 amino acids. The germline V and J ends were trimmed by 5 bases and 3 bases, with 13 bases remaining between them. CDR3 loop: CASSRTLNKETQYF. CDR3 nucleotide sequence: TGTGCCAGTAGTCGGACTTTAAATAAAGAGACCCAGTACTTC.

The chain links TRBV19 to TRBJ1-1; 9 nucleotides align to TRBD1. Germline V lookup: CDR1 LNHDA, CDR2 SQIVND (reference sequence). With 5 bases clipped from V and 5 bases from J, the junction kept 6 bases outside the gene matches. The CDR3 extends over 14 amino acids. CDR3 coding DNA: TGTGCCAGTAGTTCGGGACAGGGAAGTACTGAAGCTTTCTTT. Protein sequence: CASSSGQGSTEAFF.

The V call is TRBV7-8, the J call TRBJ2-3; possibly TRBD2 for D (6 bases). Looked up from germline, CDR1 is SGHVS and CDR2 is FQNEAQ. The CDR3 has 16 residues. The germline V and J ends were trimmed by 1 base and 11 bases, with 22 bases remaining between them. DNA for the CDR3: TGTGCCAGCAGCTTAGTCGCTAGCGAGATCGGTCTCGAGCAGTATTTT. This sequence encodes CASSLVASEIGLEQYF.

CDR3 protein: CASSAQGANYGYTF. In DNA, the CDR3 is TGCGCCAGCAGCGCCCAGGGGGCTAACTATGGCTACACCTTC. The chain combines TRBV5-1 with TRBJ1-2; 7 nucleotides align to TRBD1. Germline V gene data show CDR1 as SGHRS and CDR2 as YFSETQ. Losses at the gene ends were 4 bases for V and 0 bases for J; bases not matched to a gene: 3. This CDR3 contains 14 residues. The entire variable domain, with the rest obtained from reference TRBV5-1 and TRBJ1-2, is as follows: KAGVTQTPRYLIKTRGQQVTLSCSPISGHRSVSWYQQTPGQGLQFLFEYFSETQRNKGNFPGRFSGRQFSNSRSEMNVSTLELGDSALYLCASSAQGANYGYTFGSGTRLTVV.

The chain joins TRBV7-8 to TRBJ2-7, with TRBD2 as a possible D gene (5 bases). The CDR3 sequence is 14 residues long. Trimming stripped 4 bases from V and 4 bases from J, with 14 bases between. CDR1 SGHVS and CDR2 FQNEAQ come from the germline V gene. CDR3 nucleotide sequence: TGTGCCAGCAGCTCAATCGAGGGAAGGTACGAGCAGTACTTC. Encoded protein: CASSSIEGRYEQYF.

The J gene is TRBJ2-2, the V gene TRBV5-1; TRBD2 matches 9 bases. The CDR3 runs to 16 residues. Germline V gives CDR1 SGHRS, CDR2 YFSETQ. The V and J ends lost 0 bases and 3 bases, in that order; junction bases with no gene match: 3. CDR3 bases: TGCGCCAGCAGCTTGGCCCAGCGGGGGGACACCGGGGAGCTGTTTTTT. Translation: CASSLAQRGDTGELFF.

The CDR3 DNA follows: TGTGCCAGTAGTATGGTGGGGGGAGAGCCAGATACGCAGTATTTT. It is translated as CASSMVGGEPDTQYF. The V gene is TRBV19, the J gene TRBJ2-3; D is possibly TRBD2 (6 bases). V lost 3 bases to trimming and J lost 4 bases, with 14 bases between them. CDR3 length: 15 amino acids. Germline V gene sequence: CDR1 LNHDA, CDR2 SQIVND (reference sequence).

Written as DNA, the CDR3 is TGTGCCAGCAGCTTTGGGACTAGCCCCGGGGAGCTGTTTTTT. It translates to CASSFGTSPGELFF. The V gene is TRBV7-9, the J gene TRBJ2-2; 9 bases are shared with TRBD2. Trimming removed 3 bases from V and 6 bases from J; junction bases left unmatched: 2. The CDR3 contains 14 residues. The germline CDR1 and CDR2 sequences are SEHNR and FQNEAQ (reference sequence).

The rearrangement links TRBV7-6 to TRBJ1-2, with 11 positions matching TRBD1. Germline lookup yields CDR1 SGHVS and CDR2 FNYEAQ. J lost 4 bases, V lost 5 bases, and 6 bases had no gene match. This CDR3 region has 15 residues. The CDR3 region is CASSAGTGGIYGYTF. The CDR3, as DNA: TGTGCCAGCAGCGCAGGGACAGGGGGTATCTATGGCTACACCTTC. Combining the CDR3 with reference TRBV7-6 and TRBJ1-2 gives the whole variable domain GAGVSQSPRYKVTKRGQDVALRCDPISGHVSLYWYRQALGQGPEFLTYFNYEAQQDKSGLPNDRFSAERPEGSISTLTIQRTEQRDSAMYRCASSAGTGGIYGYTFGSGTRLTVV.